This passage covers 25 T cell receptor beta chains from one sample sequenced in a study of CD8+ T cells in alopecia areata (dated by TCRdb to the late 2010s). The receptor library was made with the immunoSEQ multiplex PCR assay. To provide template for TCR sequencing, every sample had RNA extracted and reverse transcribed into cDNA. TCRdb holds this immuneACCESS table with in-frame rearrangements only. Some clones are missing; in checked studies, unresolved V genes explain under half, and the rest has no known cause. The sample has around 120,000 clones on record, approximately 60% of them singletons. The ten largest clones represent 2.8% of the sample. The sequenced material came from CD4+ T cells sorted from blood. The receptors were gathered from a human donor in good health.

This rearrangement joins TRBV29-1 to TRBJ2-2, with TRBD2 matching 12 bases. The CDR3 length is 14 residues. Trimming cost V 6 bases and J 6 bases; bases outside gene matches: 5. Germline V gene sequence: CDR1 SQVTM, CDR2 ANQGSEA. CDR3 in amino acids: CSVQLAGGPGELFF. The CDR3 DNA reads TGCAGCGTCCAGCTAGCGGGGGGGCCCGGGGAGCTGTTTTTT.

This clone was picked up a small number of times. The rearrangement joins TRBV30 to TRBJ2-3; D is undetermined. Trimming removed 3 bases at V and 5 bases at J, with 6 bases between. The germline CDR1 and CDR2 sequences are GTSNPN and SVGIG (reference sequence). CDR3 length: 11 amino acids. The DNA of the CDR3 is TGTGCCTGGAGGTGGGGAGATACGCAGTATTTT. Translating gives CAWRWGDTQYF.

This rearrangement joins TRBV30 to TRBJ2-3; the D is unclear. Trimming cost V 3 bases and J 2 bases, with 6 bases left between them. Germline V lookup: CDR1 GTSNPN, CDR2 SVGIG (reference sequence). This CDR3 region has 12 residues. The CDR3 reads CAWSLSTDTQYF. The CDR3 nucleotides read TGTGCCTGGAGCCTCTCCACAGATACGCAGTATTTT.

The rearrangement uses TRBV5-1 and TRBJ2-3; 10 nucleotides line up with TRBD2. Germline V CDR1 and CDR2: SGHRS, YFSETQ. The CDR3 has 15 residues. Losses at the gene ends were 4 bases for V and 10 bases for J; bases not matched to a gene: 12. The CDR3 bases are TGCGCCAGCAGCCCCGGGAGCGGGGGGGCCGAGTCGCAGTATTTT. Translated, it gives CASSPGSGGAESQYF.

The J gene is TRBJ2-7, the V gene TRBV4-1; D possibly corresponds to TRBD1 (6 bases). The CDR3 is 15 residues long. In germline, CDR1 is MGHRA, CDR2 YSYEKL. The germline V and J ends were trimmed by 6 bases and 2 bases, with 17 bases remaining between them. The CDR3 nucleotides read TGCGCCAGCAGACAGACAGGAAAGGGGCCCTACGAGCAGTACTTC. As protein: CASRQTGKGPYEQYF.

The chain uses TRBV5-4 and TRBJ2-1; D not resolved. The CDR3 is 13 residues long. Trimming took 4 bases from V and 7 from J, leaving 12 bases between them. CDR1 is SGHNT, CDR2 YYREEE, per germline (reference sequence). CDR3 in amino acids: CASSPSDGNEQFF. In DNA, the CDR3 is TGTGCCAGCAGCCCTTCGGACGGAAATGAGCAGTTCTTC. Combining the CDR3 with reference TRBV5-4 and TRBJ2-1 gives the whole variable domain ETGVTQSPTHLIKTRGQQVTLRCSSQSGHNTVSWYQQALGQGPQFIFQYYREEENGRGNFPPRFSGLQFPNYSSELNVNALELDDSALYLCASSPSDGNEQFFGPGTRLTVL.

The CDR3 loop reads CASSQGRGGPGETQYF. The CDR3 DNA reads TGCGCCAGCAGCCAAGGGCGGGGGGGCCCGGGAGAGACCCAGTACTTC. The chain carries TRBV4-1 and TRBJ2-5; 9 positions match TRBD2. Looked up from germline, CDR1 is MGHRA and CDR2 is YSYEKL. The CDR3 contains 16 residues. V was pared by 1 base and J by 4 bases, with 7 bases of the junction left unmatched.

This chain connects TRBV27 to TRBJ2-3, with unresolved D. The germline gives CDR1 MNHEY, CDR2 SMNVEV (reference sequence). Trimming removed 5 bases at V and 4 bases at J, with 16 bases between. CDR3 size: 15 residues. Here the CDR3 DNA reads TGTGCCAGCAGTGCCCGATCTCGGGCAGCAGATACGCAGTATTTT. Amino acid sequence: CASSARSRAADTQYF.

This rearrangement joins TRBV29-1 to TRBJ2-7, with 8 bases fitting TRBD1. This CDR3 is 13 amino acids long. V trimming: 4 bases; J trimming: 0 bases; junction bases outside the gene matches: 2. CDR1 is SQVTM, CDR2 ANQGSEA, per germline. The CDR3 bases are TGCAGCGTTGTCAGGGGGCCCTCCTACGAGCAGTACTTC. Amino acid sequence: CSVVRGPSYEQYF.

The chain recombines TRBV5-1 with TRBJ2-7; D is ambiguous. Deletions cut 4 bases from V and 4 bases from J, with 18 bases between. The CDR3 loop spans 15 amino acids. The V gene's germline CDR1 is SGHRS and CDR2 YFSETQ. This CDR3 is CASSLRSPILYEQYF. CDR3 bases: TGCGCCAGCAGCCTACGTTCCCCAATCTTATACGAGCAGTACTTC.

The chain combines TRBV5-1 with TRBJ1-1; D might be TRBD1 (5 bases). V gave up 8 bases and J gave up 1 base, with 18 bases separating them. This CDR3 contains 15 residues. CDR1 and CDR2 (germline): SGHRS, YFSETQ. CDR3 bases: TGCGCCAGTACTTCCACGCAGGGAGGGAACACTGAAGCTTTCTTT. Encoded protein: CASTSTQGGNTEAFF.

The chain couples TRBV30 to TRBJ1-6; D gene unclear. Per the germline V gene, CDR1 is GTSNPN and CDR2 is SVGIG (reference sequence). CDR3 length: 16 amino acids. Trimming shortened V by 0 bases and J by 7 bases, and 16 bases separated the two germline ends. CDR3 sequence reads: CAWSVVQLLGNSPLHF. Written as DNA, the CDR3 is TGTGCCTGGAGTGTAGTGCAGCTCCTAGGGAATTCACCCCTCCACTTT. Based on the CDR3 plus reference TRBV30 and TRBJ1-6, the full variable domain is SQTIHQWPATLVQPVGSPLSLECTVEGTSNPNLYWYRQAAGRGLQLLFYSVGIGQISSEVPQNLSASRPQDRQFILSSKKLLLSDSGFYLCAWSVVQLLGNSPLHFGNGTRLTVT.

The V gene is TRBV14, the J gene TRBJ1-2; 8 bases are a match to TRBD1. V lost 5 bases and J lost 2; bases outside the gene matches: 4. The CDR3 spans 14 residues. Germline V gives CDR1 SGHDN, CDR2 FVKESK. The CDR3 DNA is TGTGCCAGCAGCGGGACAGGACTAAACTATGGCTACACCTTC. Protein: CASSGTGLNYGYTF.

Written as DNA, the CDR3 is TGCAGCGTCAGGACAGGGCCCTATGGCTACACCTTC. It yields the protein CSVRTGPYGYTF. This rearrangement joins TRBV29-1 to TRBJ1-2; 8 bases align to TRBD1. V shed 6 bases and J 4 bases; nucleotides not matched to a gene: 4. Germline-derived CDR1 and CDR2 are SQVTM and ANQGSEA. The CDR3 covers 12 residues.

The chain is built from TRBV29-1 and TRBJ1-1; 11 bases align to TRBD1. Trimming cost V 6 bases and J 0 bases; bases outside gene matches: 6. Germline V gene lookup returns CDR1 SQVTM and CDR2 ANQGSEA. The CDR3 contains 15 residues. The CDR3 protein is CSVGQGVLMNTEAFF. As DNA, the CDR3 is TGCAGCGTGGGACAGGGGGTTCTAATGAACACTGAAGCTTTCTTT.

This sequence joins TRBV29-1 and TRBJ2-1, with 12 bases that match TRBD1. The CDR3 runs to 14 residues. V was clipped by 7 bases and J by 8 bases; unmatched bases: 9. CDR1 SQVTM and CDR2 ANQGSEA come from the germline V gene. CDR3 protein: CSGRDRGRIDEQFF. CDR3 in DNA: TGCAGCGGCCGGGACAGGGGGCGAATCGATGAGCAGTTCTTC.

The chain combines TRBV15 with TRBJ2-5; D possibly uses TRBD1 or TRBD2 (5 bases each). Germline values: CDR1 LNHNV, CDR2 YYDKDF (reference sequence). Trimming shortened V by 3 bases and J by 1 base, and 15 bases separated the two germline ends. The CDR3 runs 16 residues. The CDR3 loop reads CATSRPNRDPQETQYF. DNA of the CDR3: TGTGCCACCAGCAGGCCAAACCGGGACCCCCAAGAGACCCAGTACTTC.

This clone was counted only a few times. The V call is TRBV2, the J call TRBJ1-2, with TRBD1 matching over 9 bases. CDR1 is SNHLY, CDR2 FYNNEI, per germline. V lost 5 bases, J lost 8 bases, and 15 bases stayed unmatched. The length of the CDR3 is 16 residues. CDR3 region: CASSPGQGLVILGYTF. The CDR3 nucleotides read TGTGCCAGCAGTCCCGGACAGGGGCTCGTTATCTTAGGCTACACCTTC.

This clone appeared once. The V gene is TRBV29-1, the J gene TRBJ1-2; D gene uncertain. This CDR3 is built from 13 residues. V lost 7 bases, J lost 0 bases, and 12 bases lay in between. Looked up from germline, CDR1 is SQVTM and CDR2 is ANQGSEA. This CDR3 is CSGWAATNYGYTF. The CDR3 nucleotides read TGCAGCGGCTGGGCGGCGACTAACTATGGCTACACCTTC.

The chain uses TRBV30 and TRBJ1-2, with D hard to call. With 1 base removed from V and 11 bases from J, the gap between germline ends came to 14 bases. Per germline, CDR1 GTSNPN and CDR2 SVGIG (reference sequence). The CDR3 has 12 residues. CDR3 amino acids: CAWSDRYIRYTF. CDR3 nucleotides: TGTGCCTGGAGTGATAGGTACATTCGATACACCTTC.

The chain joins TRBV9 to TRBJ2-7; D not certain. CDR1 and CDR2 from the germline V gene are SGDLS and YYNGEE. The CDR3 is made up of 15 amino acids. V gave up 3 bases and J gave up 0 bases, with 13 bases separating them. In DNA form, the CDR3 reads TGTGCCAGCAGCGCCTCTCTTGTAAGCTCCTACGAGCAGTACTTC. Translating it yields CASSASLVSSYEQYF.

This clone was seen only a few times. The gene calls are TRBV7-6 and TRBJ1-6, with D unresolved. V lost 5 bases and J lost 12, with 23 bases in between. This CDR3 spans 16 amino acids. CDR1 and CDR2 (germline): SGHVS, FNYEAQ. The CDR3 loop reads CASSLLCETAGLPLHF. In nucleotides, the CDR3 is TGTGCCAGCAGCCTCCTATGCGAGACCGCAGGTCTACCCCTCCACTTT.

V gene TRBV7-6 combines with J gene TRBJ2-7, with TRBD2 as a possible D gene (6 bases). The V end was cut by 4 bases, the J end by 2 bases, with 12 bases between. The CDR3 runs to 14 residues. CDR1 and CDR2 (germline): SGHVS, FNYEAQ. In DNA, the CDR3 is TGTGCCAGCAGCTCCATCGGGAGAGCCTACGAGCAGTACTTC. This codes for CASSSIGRAYEQYF.

This clone appeared once. The chain is built from TRBV5-1 and TRBJ2-1; 9 bases map to TRBD2. CDR1 is SGHRS and CDR2 is YFSETQ in the germline V gene. V lost 4 bases, J lost 12 bases, and 14 bases stayed unmatched. This CDR3 region has 15 residues. The CDR3 DNA reads as TGCGCCAGCAGCCCGGGAGACAGCGGGGGGATGGTGCAGTTCTTC. This encodes CASSPGDSGGMVQFF.

The chain has TRBV5-1 and TRBJ2-3; TRBD2 matches 9 bases. The CDR3 loop spans 20 amino acids. The trim removed 4 bases at V and 6 bases at J, leaving 24 bases unmatched. Germline CDR1 and CDR2: SGHRS and YFSETQ. Here the CDR3 reads CASSDGRRALAGRAADTQYF. CDR3 DNA sequence: TGCGCCAGCAGCGACGGGCGCCGTGCGCTAGCGGGGCGGGCAGCGGATACGCAGTATTTT.